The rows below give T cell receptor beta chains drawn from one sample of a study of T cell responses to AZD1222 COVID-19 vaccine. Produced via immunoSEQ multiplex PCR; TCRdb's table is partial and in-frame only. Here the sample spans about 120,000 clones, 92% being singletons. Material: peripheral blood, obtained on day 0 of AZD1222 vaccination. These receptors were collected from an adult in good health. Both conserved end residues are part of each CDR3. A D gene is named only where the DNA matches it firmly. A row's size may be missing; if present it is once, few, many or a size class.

CDR3nt: TGTGCCAGTAGTTCCGCGCACGGGGCGGGGGACCAAGAGACCCAGTACTTC
CDR3aa: CASSSAHGAGDQETQYF
abundance: .
v_gene: TRBV19
j_gene: TRBJ2-5
d_gene: TRBD2

CDR3nt: TGTGCCAGCAGCGTAGGGGTGGATTTCTACGAGCAGTACTTC
CDR3aa: CASSVGVDFYEQYF
abundance: .
v_gene: TRBV9
j_gene: TRBJ2-7
d_gene: .

CDR3nt: TGTGCCAGCAGCAAAGGCTGGAATCAGCCCCAGCATTTT
CDR3aa: CASSKGWNQPQHF
abundance: .
v_gene: TRBV21-1
j_gene: TRBJ1-5
d_gene: .

CDR3nt: TGTGCCAGTAAACCGGGGCTGAACACTGAAGCTTTCTTT
CDR3aa: CASKPGLNTEAFF
abundance: .
v_gene: TRBV19
j_gene: TRBJ1-1
d_gene: .

CDR3nt: TGTGCCAGCAGCTTAAGGGAGGGACATCAGCCCCAGCATTTT
CDR3aa: CASSLREGHQPQHF
abundance: .
v_gene: TRBV7-2
j_gene: TRBJ1-5
d_gene: .

CDR3nt: TGTGCCAGCAGTTACGACGGGGGCTACGAGCAGTACTTC
CDR3aa: CASSYDGGYEQYF
abundance: .
v_gene: TRBV6-6
j_gene: TRBJ2-7
d_gene: .

CDR3nt: TGCGCCAGCAGCCAAGAGGTTCGGTCATATGGTGTGGAGACCCAGTACTTC
CDR3aa: CASSQEVRSYGVETQYF
abundance: .
v_gene: TRBV4-3
j_gene: TRBJ2-5
d_gene: .

CDR3nt: TGTGCCAGCAGCGTAATCGCGAACGGACTAGAAGTTCACAATGAGCAGTTCTTC
CDR3aa: CASSVIANGLEVHNEQFF
abundance: .
v_gene: TRBV9
j_gene: TRBJ2-1
d_gene: TRBD2

CDR3nt: TGCGCCAGCAGCTTGGGAATATCAGGGGGCGTCAGCTATGGCTACACCTTC
CDR3aa: CASSLGISGGVSYGYTF
abundance: .
v_gene: TRBV5-1
j_gene: TRBJ1-2
d_gene: TRBD1

CDR3nt: TGTGCCAGCAGTTTATGGGGCAGGGGGCGCTTGGATGGCTACACCTTC
CDR3aa: CASSLWGRGRLDGYTF
abundance: once
v_gene: TRBV27
j_gene: TRBJ1-2
d_gene: TRBD1

CDR3nt: TGTGCCAGCAGTTTAAGCCTGGGAGATGGCTACACCTTC
CDR3aa: CASSLSLGDGYTF
abundance: .
v_gene: TRBV28
j_gene: TRBJ1-2
d_gene: .

CDR3nt: TGTGCCAGCAGCTTTGATTTAGTGGGACAGGAGAACACCGGGGAGCTGTTTTTT
CDR3aa: CASSFDLVGQENTGELFF
abundance: .
v_gene: TRBV11-3
j_gene: TRBJ2-2
d_gene: TRBD1

CDR3nt: TGTGCCAGCAGTTACTCTGTCGTGGTCACAGATACGCAGTATTTT
CDR3aa: CASSYSVVVTDTQYF
abundance: .
v_gene: TRBV6-5
j_gene: TRBJ2-3
d_gene: .

CDR3nt: TGTGCCAGCAGTCCACTCTATAGCTCCTACGAGCAGTACTTC
CDR3aa: CASSPLYSSYEQYF
abundance: few
v_gene: TRBV3-1/TRBV3-2
j_gene: TRBJ2-7
d_gene: .

CDR3nt: TGTGCCAGCAGCCACGAGCGGGGGGGGGAGCTGTTTTTT
CDR3aa: CASSHERGGELFF
abundance: .
v_gene: TRBV3-1/TRBV3-2
j_gene: TRBJ2-2
d_gene: TRBD2